These 17 T cell receptor beta chains were all obtained from the same sample, sequenced in a study of blood T cell repertoires in COVID-19. Sequencing used immunoSEQ multiplex PCR; TCRdb keeps in-frame clones, though not all of them. The repertoire holds about 270,000 clones, around nine tenths seen once, with under 3% in the top ten. Sequences were obtained from PBMCs or T cells enriched from blood (not recorded which). The receptors come from a woman in her late teens or twenties who had recovered from COVID-19.

The chain couples TRBV19 to TRBJ1-2; D perhaps matches TRBD1 (5 bases). The V end was cut by 1 base, the J end by 0 bases, with 12 bases between. The CDR3 loop spans 16 amino acids. Germline lookup yields CDR1 LNHDA and CDR2 SQIVND (reference sequence). In nucleotides, the CDR3 is TGTGCCAGTAGTATAGGCGACAGCCTTCCTAACTATGGCTACACCTTC. Protein: CASSIGDSLPNYGYTF.

The chain couples TRBV5-1 to TRBJ1-3, with a tentative D call TRBD1 (5 bases). Trimming took off 0 bases at V and 1 base at J, with 11 bases between the two ends. Per germline, CDR1 SGHRS and CDR2 YFSETQ. The CDR3 sequence is 16 residues long. This CDR3 is CASSLGQGTSGNTIYF. Here the CDR3 DNA reads TGCGCCAGCAGCTTGGGGCAGGGTACTTCTGGAAACACCATATATTTT.

V and J are TRBV4-3 and TRBJ2-5, with 8 bases fitting TRBD2. V dropped 1 base and J dropped 1; count of bases not matched to a gene: 5. Germline loops: CDR1 LGHNA, CDR2 YSLEER. The length of the CDR3 is 16 residues. For the CDR3, the DNA is TGCGCCAGCAGCCAAGTGATCGGGGGGGTCCAAGAGACCCAGTACTTC. Residues: CASSQVIGGVQETQYF.

This clone was found once. This rearrangement joins TRBV5-1 to TRBJ2-2; possibly TRBD2 for D (6 bases). V shed 0 bases and J shed 1 base, with 10 bases lying between them. The CDR3 has 16 amino acids. Germline V lookup: CDR1 SGHRS, CDR2 YFSETQ. CDR3 sequence (DNA): TGCGCCAGCAGCTTGGTCCTAGCGAAGAACACCGGGGAGCTGTTTTTT. It codes for CASSLVLAKNTGELFF.

The chain joins TRBV5-1 to TRBJ1-4; D is uncertain. The CDR3 extends over 14 amino acids. V lost 2 bases, J lost 8 bases, and 13 bases lay in between. CDR1 and CDR2 (germline): SGHRS, YFSETQ. The CDR3 DNA sequence: TGCGCCAGCAGCTTCCTCGCCGCTGAGGAAAAACTGTTTTTT. As protein: CASSFLAAEEKLFF.

The V call is TRBV7-9, the J call TRBJ2-3; 11 positions match TRBD2. Germline V gene sequence: CDR1 SEHNR, CDR2 FQNEAQ (reference sequence). This CDR3 spans 16 amino acids. With 5 bases clipped from V and 4 bases from J, the junction kept 8 bases outside the gene matches. The CDR3, as DNA: TGTGCCAGCAGCCAATTACTAGCGGGAGTGCCAGATACGCAGTATTTT. Protein product: CASSQLLAGVPDTQYF.

This chain uses TRBV29-1 with TRBJ1-3; 7 bases align to TRBD1. Trimming cost V 7 bases and J 0 bases; bases outside gene matches: 3. The CDR3 has 13 residues. CDR1 and CDR2 (germline): SQVTM, ANQGSEA. In DNA, the CDR3 is TGCAGCGCGGACAGGCTCTCTGGAAACACCATATATTTT. Protein sequence: CSADRLSGNTIYF. The entire variable domain, with the rest obtained from reference TRBV29-1 and TRBJ1-3, is as follows: SAVISQKPSRDICQRGTSLTIQCQVDSQVTMMFWYRQQPGQSLTLIATANQGSEATYESGFVIDKFPISRPNLTFSTLTVSNMSPEDSSIYLCSADRLSGNTIYFGEGSWLTVV.

This sequence joins TRBV10-3 and TRBJ2-1, with 7 bases matching TRBD2. The CDR3 has 15 amino acids. Per germline, CDR1 ENHRY and CDR2 SYGVKD. Trimming cost V 4 bases and J 8 bases; bases outside gene matches: 11. This CDR3 is CAISAGTNVNDEQFF. Here the CDR3 DNA reads TGTGCCATCAGTGCAGGGACTAACGTGAATGATGAGCAGTTCTTC.

The chain joins TRBV19 to TRBJ1-4; D unresolved. With 6 bases removed from V and 5 bases from J, the gap between germline ends came to 10 bases. The CDR3 is 13 amino acids. The germline V gene has CDR1 LNHDA and CDR2 SQIVND (reference sequence). In DNA form, the CDR3 reads TGTGCCAGTAGCTGGGCCTCCAATGAAAAACTGTTTTTT. This codes for CASSWASNEKLFF. The whole variable domain, filled in from reference TRBV19 and TRBJ1-4, reads DGGITQSPKYLFRKEGQNVTLSCEQNLNHDAMYWYRQDPGQGLRLIYYSQIVNDFQKGDIAEGYSVSREKKESFPLTVTSAQKNPTAFYLCASSWASNEKLFFGSGTQLSVL.

The chain employs TRBV7-3 and TRBJ2-3; 7 bases fit TRBD2. The ends lost 2 bases at V and 4 bases at J; junction bases unmatched: 6. Germline CDR1 reads SGHTA; CDR2 reads FQGTGA. The CDR3 consists of 15 residues. The CDR3 region is CASSLAGVRADTQYF. The CDR3 nucleotides are TGTGCCAGCAGCTTAGCGGGAGTGAGGGCAGATACGCAGTATTTT.

The chain combines TRBV27 with TRBJ1-1; no firm D call. Germline-derived CDR1 and CDR2 are MNHEY and SMNVEV (reference sequence). The CDR3 is 15 residues long. The V end was cut by 6 bases, the J end by 1 base, with 15 bases between. The CDR3 DNA reads TGTGCCAGCAGCTACCTCGGGTCGCAGAACACTGAAGCTTTCTTT. Encoded protein: CASSYLGSQNTEAFF.

This chain joins TRBV3-1 (or the pseudogene TRBV3-2) and TRBJ2-3; D gene uncertain. This CDR3 region has 15 residues. The ends were cut back, 4 bases at V and 0 bases at J, with 11 bases in the middle. From germline, CDR1 is LGHDT and CDR2 YNNKEL (reference sequence). As DNA, the CDR3 is TGTGCCAGCAGCCTTAGAGGAGATAGCACAGATACGCAGTATTTT. Translation gives CASSLRGDSTDTQYF.

This clone has only one observation. CDR3 region: CASSLDSGAHEQFF. For the CDR3, the DNA is TGTGCCAGCAGCTTGGATTCAGGGGCCCATGAGCAGTTCTTC. V is TRBV5-4 and J is TRBJ2-1; tentatively, D is TRBD1 (6 bases). The CDR3 is made up of 14 amino acids. The V end lost 0 bases, the J end lost 8 bases, and 12 bases lay between the germline ends. Germline CDR1 SGHNT, CDR2 YYREEE (reference sequence).

The rearrangement joins TRBV6-5 to TRBJ1-2, with TRBD1 identical over 8 bases. Per germline, CDR1 MNHEY and CDR2 SVGAGI. The CDR3 length is 15 residues. V was pared by 6 bases and J by 3 bases, with 9 bases of the junction left unmatched. In DNA form, the CDR3 reads TGTGCCAGCAGCCACCCTCTACAGGGGGACTATGGCTACACCTTC. Translation: CASSHPLQGDYGYTF.

The chain is built from TRBV6-1 and TRBJ2-7; possibly TRBD1 for D (6 bases). The CDR3 totals 15 residues. Germline lookup yields CDR1 MNHNS and CDR2 SASEGT. V lost 7 bases and J lost 7, with 23 bases in between. CDR3 nucleotide sequence: TGTGCCAGCACCCCCAGCTGGGGCAGGGGACGGGAGCAGTACTTC. This gives the protein CASTPSWGRGREQYF.

This clone was observed a single time. The chain is built from TRBV5-1 and TRBJ1-1, with 7 bases lining up with TRBD1. V trimming: 2 bases; J trimming: 3 bases; junction bases outside the gene matches: 7. This CDR3 is 15 amino acids long. Germline values: CDR1 SGHRS, CDR2 YFSETQ. CDR3 in amino acids: CASSFGLTGDTEAFF. Written as DNA, the CDR3 is TGCGCCAGCAGCTTCGGTCTAACAGGGGACACTGAAGCTTTCTTT.

V usage is TRBV5-6 and J usage is TRBJ1-5; 8 nucleotides match TRBD1. The CDR3 length is 14 residues. Germline V gives CDR1 SGHDT, CDR2 YYEEEE. The trim removed 4 bases at V and 7 bases at J, leaving 7 bases unmatched. In DNA form, the CDR3 reads TGTGCCAGCAGCAACGGGACAGGTTTGCAGCCCCAGCATTTT. The encoded protein is CASSNGTGLQPQHF.